This TCR beta chain is drawn from a study of blood T cell repertoires in COVID-19. Study context: T cells, B-cell-depleted T cells, or PBMCs supplied cDNA or gDNA.

Original processing notes: Cell counts per sample came from amplifying reference gene primers. The data were produced by immunoSEQ multiplex PCR, yet TCRdb's version contains in-frame clones alone and is incomplete. V and J calls and clone size are given by that table; D and trimming were obtained from the DNA. Here the sample spans under 200,000 clones, around 84% being singletons. The source of this sequence is a man aged 50 to 59 with active or convalescent COVID-19. Sequencing was carried out using peripheral blood.

CDR3 sequence: CASSLVGQVYGYTF. In nucleotides, the CDR3 is TGTGCCAGCAGCTTAGTCGGACAGGTATATGGCTACACCTTC. This rearrangement joins TRBV7-9 to TRBJ1-2; 7 bases align to TRBD1. This CDR3 has 14 amino acids. V lost 1 base and J lost 5; bases outside the gene matches: 4. In germline, CDR1 is SEHNR, CDR2 FQNEAQ (reference sequence).